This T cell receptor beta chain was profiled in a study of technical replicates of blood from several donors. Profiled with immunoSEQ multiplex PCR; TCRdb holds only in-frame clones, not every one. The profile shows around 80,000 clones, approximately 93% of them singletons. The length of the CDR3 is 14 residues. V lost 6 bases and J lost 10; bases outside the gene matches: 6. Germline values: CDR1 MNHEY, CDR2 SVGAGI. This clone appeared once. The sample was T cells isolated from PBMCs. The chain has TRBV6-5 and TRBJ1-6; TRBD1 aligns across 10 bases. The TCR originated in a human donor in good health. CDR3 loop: CASSVGQGRSPLHF. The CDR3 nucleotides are TGTGCCAGCAGCGTGGGACAGGGGCGGTCACCCCTCCACTTT.